Detailed here is one T cell receptor beta chain. Its antigen is unknown. Looked up from germline, CDR1 is SEHNR and CDR2 is FQNEAQ (reference sequence). The CDR3 spans 14 residues. The V segment lost 5 bases and the J segment 5 bases; nucleotides outside the gene matches: 9. The data belong to a study of cytomegalovirus exposure and HLA in healthy donors. Study overall: In a previous analysis, nearly 120 million unique TCR beta sequences were found from 150 million to 200 million T cells.

This PCR relied on a set of 60 Vbeta primers and 13 Jbeta primers. As processed by the authors: Some 10 million shared chains were among the 60 million to 80 million unique TCR beta chains that a later analysis counted. Clones were sequenced by immunoSEQ multiplex PCR, and TCRdb holds only the in-frame ones, with some missing. V and J calls and clone size follow that table, whereas D and trimming were derived from the DNA. The table shows about 140,000 clones, with around 80% occurring only once. Broader study findings: Earlier analysis yielded a pattern in which most TCR beta V segments were productive about 90% or about 30% of the time. V- and J-gene trimming of TCR beta was linked (in a later analysis) to a missense DCLRE1C variant.

This sequence was found in a man aged 40-50 years in good health and CMV-seropositive. The specimen was PBMCs. This chain links TRBV7-9 with TRBJ2-7; 7 nucleotides line up with TRBD1. CDR3 in DNA: TGTGCCAGCAGCCAGTATGAGACAGGGAACGAGCAGTACTTC. Translating gives CASSQYETGNEQYF. Based on the CDR3 plus reference TRBV7-9 and TRBJ2-7, the full variable domain is DTGVSQNPRHKITKRGQNVTFRCDPISEHNRLYWYRQTLGQGPEFLTYFQNEAQLEKSRLLSDRFSAERPKGSFSTLEIQRTEQGDSAMYLCASSQYETGNEQYFGPGTRLTVT.